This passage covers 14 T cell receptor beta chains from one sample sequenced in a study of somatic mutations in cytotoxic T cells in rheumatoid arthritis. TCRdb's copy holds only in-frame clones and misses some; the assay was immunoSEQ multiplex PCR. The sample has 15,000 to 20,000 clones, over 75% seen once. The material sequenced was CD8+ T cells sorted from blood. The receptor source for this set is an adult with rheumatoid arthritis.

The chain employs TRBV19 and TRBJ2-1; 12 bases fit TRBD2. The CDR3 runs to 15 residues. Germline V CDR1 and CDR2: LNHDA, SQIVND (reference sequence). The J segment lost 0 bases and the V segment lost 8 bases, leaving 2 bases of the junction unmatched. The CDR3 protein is CASQTSGSSYNEQFF. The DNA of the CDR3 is TGTGCCAGTCAGACTAGCGGGAGCTCCTACAATGAGCAGTTCTTC. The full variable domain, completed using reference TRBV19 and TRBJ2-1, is DGGITQSPKYLFRKEGQNVTLSCEQNLNHDAMYWYRQDPGQGLRLIYYSQIVNDFQKGDIAEGYSVSREKKESFPLTVTSAQKNPTAFYLCASQTSGSSYNEQFFGPGTRLTVL.

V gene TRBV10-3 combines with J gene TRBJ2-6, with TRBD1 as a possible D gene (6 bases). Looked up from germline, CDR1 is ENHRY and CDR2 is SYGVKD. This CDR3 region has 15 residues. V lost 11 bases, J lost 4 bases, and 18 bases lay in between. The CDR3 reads CAVGLGASGANVLTF. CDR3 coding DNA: TGTGCCGTAGGGCTGGGGGCATCAGGGGCCAACGTCCTGACTTTC.

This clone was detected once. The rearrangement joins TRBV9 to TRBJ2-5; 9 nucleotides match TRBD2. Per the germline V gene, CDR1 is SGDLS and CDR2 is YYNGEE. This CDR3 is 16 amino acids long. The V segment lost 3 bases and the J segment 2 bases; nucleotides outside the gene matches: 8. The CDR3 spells CASSAGAGGGQETQYF. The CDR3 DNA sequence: TGTGCCAGCAGCGCCGGAGCGGGGGGAGGACAAGAGACCCAGTACTTC.

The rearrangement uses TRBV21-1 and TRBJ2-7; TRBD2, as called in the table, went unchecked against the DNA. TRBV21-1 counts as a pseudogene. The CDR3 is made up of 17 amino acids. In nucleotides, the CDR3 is TGTGCCAGCGGTATAGGGACTGAGGGAGCGGGGCTCTACGAGCAGTACTTC. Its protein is CASGIGTEGAGLYEQYF.

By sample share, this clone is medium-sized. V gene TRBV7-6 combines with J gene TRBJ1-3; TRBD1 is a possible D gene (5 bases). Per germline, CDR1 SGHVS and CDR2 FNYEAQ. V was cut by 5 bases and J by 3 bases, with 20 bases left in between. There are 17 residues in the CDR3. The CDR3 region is CASSDSFTGVGGNTIYF. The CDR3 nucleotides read TGTGCCAGCAGCGATTCCTTTACGGGGGTCGGTGGAAACACCATATATTTT.

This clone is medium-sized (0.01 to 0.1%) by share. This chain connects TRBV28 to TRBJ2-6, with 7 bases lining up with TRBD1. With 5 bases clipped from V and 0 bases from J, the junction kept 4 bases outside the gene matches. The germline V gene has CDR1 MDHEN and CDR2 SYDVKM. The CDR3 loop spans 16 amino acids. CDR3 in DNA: TGTGCCAGCAGTAAGGGGGACAGCTCTGGGGCCAACGTCCTGACTTTC. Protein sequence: CASSKGDSSGANVLTF.

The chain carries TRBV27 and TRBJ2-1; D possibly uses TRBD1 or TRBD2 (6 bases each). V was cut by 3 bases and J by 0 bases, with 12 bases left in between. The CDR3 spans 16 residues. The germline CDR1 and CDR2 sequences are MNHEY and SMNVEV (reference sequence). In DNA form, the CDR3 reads TGTGCCAGCAGTTTTAGGGGGGAGAGCTCCTACAATGAGCAGTTCTTC. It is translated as CASSFRGESSYNEQFF.

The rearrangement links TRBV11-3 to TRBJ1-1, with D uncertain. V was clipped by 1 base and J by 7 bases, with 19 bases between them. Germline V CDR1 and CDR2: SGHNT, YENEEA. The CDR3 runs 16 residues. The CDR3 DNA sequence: TGTGCCAGCAGCTTAGGTCGCAGAGATGTCGCTATTGAAGCTTTCTTT. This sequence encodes CASSLGRRDVAIEAFF.

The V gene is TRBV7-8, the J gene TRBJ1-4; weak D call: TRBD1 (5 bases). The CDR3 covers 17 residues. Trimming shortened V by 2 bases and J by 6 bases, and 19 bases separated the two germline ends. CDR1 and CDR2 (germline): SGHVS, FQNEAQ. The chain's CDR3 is CASSLTQRQTTDEKLFF. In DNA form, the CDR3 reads TGTGCCAGCAGCTTAACCCAACGACAGACGACGGATGAAAAACTGTTTTTT.

The CDR3 DNA reads as TGTGCCAGCAGCTCCTGGGACAGGGAATGGAAAACTGAAGCTTTCTTT. It is translated as CASSSWDREWKTEAFF. The chain combines TRBV11-2 with TRBJ1-1; 9 bases are a match to TRBD1. There are 16 residues in the CDR3. V dropped 4 bases and J dropped 5; count of bases not matched to a gene: 11. CDR1 is SGHAT and CDR2 is FQNNGV in the germline V gene.

CDR3 nucleotide sequence: TGTGCCAGCAGCTTAGAGTCGGGTAGCGGGAGCTCCTACAATGAGCAGTTCTTC. This sequence encodes CASSLESGSGSSYNEQFF. This chain uses TRBV11-2 with TRBJ2-1, with 9 bases that match TRBD2. The CDR3 runs 18 residues. V gave up 0 bases and J gave up 0 bases; unmatched junction bases: 6. The V gene's germline CDR1 is SGHAT and CDR2 FQNNGV.

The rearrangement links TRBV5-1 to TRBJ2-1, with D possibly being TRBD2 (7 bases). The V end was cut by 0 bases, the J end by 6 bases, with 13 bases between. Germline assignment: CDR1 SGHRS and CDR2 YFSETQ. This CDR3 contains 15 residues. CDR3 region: CASSLAGEGGNEQFF. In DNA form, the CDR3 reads TGCGCCAGCAGCTTGGCCGGGGAGGGGGGCAATGAGCAGTTCTTC.

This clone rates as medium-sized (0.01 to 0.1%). The CDR3, as DNA: TGTGCCAGCAGCTTCGCGAACACTGAAGCTTTCTTT. The encoded protein is CASSFANTEAFF. V gene TRBV5-4 combines with J gene TRBJ1-1; D not resolved. V lost 2 bases, J lost 1 base, and 3 bases lay in between. The CDR3 runs 12 residues. Germline CDR1 reads SGHNT; CDR2 reads YYREEE (reference sequence).

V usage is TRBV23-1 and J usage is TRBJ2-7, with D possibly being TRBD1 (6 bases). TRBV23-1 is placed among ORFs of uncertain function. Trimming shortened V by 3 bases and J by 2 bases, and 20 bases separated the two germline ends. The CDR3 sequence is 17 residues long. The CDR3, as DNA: TGCGCCAGCAGTCAGCCGATAAGGAGCAGGGGTGCCTACGAGCAGTACTTC. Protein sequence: CASSQPIRSRGAYEQYF.